What follows describes a single T cell receptor beta chain. Together with a sample-barcoded 5' primer, a J-beta primer mix was included in a second PCR lasting roughly 6 to 12 cycles. TCRdb reanalysed the 5' RACE reads using MiXCR and keeps one entry per CDR3 protein. The sample includes approximately 800,000 distinct CDR3 sequences, roughly 53% of them seen just once. This entry comes from a study of blood T cells in healthy people across ages. Germline-derived CDR1 and CDR2 are SGHAT and FQNNGV. The CDR3 totals 16 residues. Germline trimming cut 4 bases from V and 11 bases from J; bases unmatched to any gene: 18.

Sequenced sample: blood. The chain employs TRBV11-2 and TRBJ2-5, with 8 bases that match TRBD1. The TCR comes from a man older than 75 in good health. The CDR3 DNA is TGTGCCAGCAGCTCCATCGGCAGGGGGCCCTACAATGAGCAGTACTTC. The encoded protein is CASSSIGRGPYNEQYF.